Listed below are T cell receptor beta chains from one sample, sequenced in a study of shared clonotypes between healthy human individuals. Only in-frame clones appear in the TCRdb table, and some are missing; sequencing was by immunoSEQ multiplex PCR. This table holds roughly 650,000 clones, 95% to 97% found once. Sample: naive CD8+ T cells sorted from blood. Source of these receptors: a woman younger than 45 in good health. The CDR3 runs from the conserved cysteine through the conserved F or W. Each record gives: clone size, V gene, D gene, J gene, CDR3 DNA, CDR3 protein. The D gene is left open where the match is weak. Size is stated for part of the rows, as once, few or many counts, or as a class when the clone is expanded.

-,TRBV28,-,TRBJ2-7,TGTGCCAGCAGCTCCATCGACTACGAGCAGTACTTC,CASSSIDYEQYF
-,TRBV28,TRBD2,TRBJ2-7,TGTGCCAGCAGTTTAGTACTAGCGGGAGCGTCCTACGAGCAGTACTTC,CASSLVLAGASYEQYF
-,TRBV27,-,TRBJ2-1,TGTGCCAGCAGTTTACTGGGATTAAGGTACAATGAGCAGTTCTTC,CASSLLGLRYNEQFF
-,TRBV6-5,TRBD1,TRBJ2-7,TGTGCCAGCAGTTCAGGGACAGATTACGAGCAGTACTTC,CASSSGTDYEQYF
-,TRBV7-9,TRBD2,TRBJ2-7,TGTGCCAGCAGCTTAGGGAGCGGGAGAGAGCACGAGCAGTACTTC,CASSLGSGREHEQYF
-,TRBV9,-,TRBJ2-7,TGTGCCAGCAGCGTAGAGGGGGGAGGGCCTGGGAACGAGCAGTACTTC,CASSVEGGGPGNEQYF
-,TRBV6-1,-,TRBJ2-2,TGTGCCAGCAGTGATTTTTTCGGGAAAAACACCGGGGAGCTGTTTTTT,CASSDFFGKNTGELFF
-,TRBV11-2,-,TRBJ2-2,TGTGCCAGCAGCTTGGCGTCCCGGGGCACCGGGGAGCTGTTTTTT,CASSLASRGTGELFF
-,TRBV7-9,-,TRBJ2-1,TGTGCCAGCAGCTTAGCGCGGGATGAGCAGTTCTTC,CASSLARDEQFF
-,TRBV4-1,-,TRBJ1-1,TGCGCCAGCAGCCAAGGGGGCCGGAACACTGAAGCTTTCTTT,CASSQGGRNTEAFF
-,TRBV27,-,TRBJ2-7,TGTGCCAGCAGTCCCTACAAGGGCACCTCCTACGAGCAGTACTTC,CASSPYKGTSYEQYF
-,TRBV5-1,TRBD2,TRBJ2-7,TGCGCCAGCAGCTTGGCTAGCGGGGGAGAGCAGTACTTC,CASSLASGGEQYF
-,TRBV7-8,-,TRBJ1-1,TGTGCCAGCAGCGTAGGGGTGGGGAGCACTGAAGCTTTCTTT,CASSVGVGSTEAFF
-,TRBV27,TRBD2,TRBJ2-1,TGTGCCAGCAGTCCGTACGCTAGCGGGAGTTGGAACAATGAGCAGTTCTTC,CASSPYASGSWNNEQFF
-,TRBV6-5,-,TRBJ2-2,TGTGCCAGCAGTATAGCTGTGTATGGGAAGCTGTTTTTT,CASSIAVYGKLFF
-,TRBV27,-,TRBJ1-1,TGTGCCAGCAGTCCGTTTGGGGAGAGATCCACTGAAGCTTTCTTT,CASSPFGERSTEAFF
-,TRBV14,-,TRBJ1-3,TGTGCCAGCAGCCAAGGCAGGGCCGTCTCTGGAAACACCATATATTTT,CASSQGRAVSGNTIYF
few,TRBV19,-,TRBJ1-1,TGTGCCAGTAGTATAGCACCGCTCCGGAGAGCTTTCTTT,CASSIAPLRRAFF
-,TRBV5-6,-,TRBJ2-7,TGTGCCAGCAGCTTGCATCCAGCTCCCGAGCAGTACTTC,CASSLHPAPEQYF